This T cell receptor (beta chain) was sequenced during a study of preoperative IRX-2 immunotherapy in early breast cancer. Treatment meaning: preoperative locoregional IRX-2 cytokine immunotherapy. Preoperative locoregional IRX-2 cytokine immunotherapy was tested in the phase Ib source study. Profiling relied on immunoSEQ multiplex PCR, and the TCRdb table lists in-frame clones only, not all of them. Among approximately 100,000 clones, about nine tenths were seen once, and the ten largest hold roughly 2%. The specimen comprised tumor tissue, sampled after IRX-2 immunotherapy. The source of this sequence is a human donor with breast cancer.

The chain's CDR3 is CASSRGTHEQYF. Here the CDR3 DNA reads TGTGCCAGCTCACGGGGGACTCACGAGCAGTACTTC. The chain combines TRBV18 with TRBJ2-7; maybe TRBD2 (6 bases). The CDR3 extends over 12 amino acids. With 4 bases removed from V and 5 bases from J, the gap between germline ends came to 9 bases. Germline CDR1 and CDR2: KGHSH and LQKENI.